This T cell receptor beta chain emerged from a study of shared clonotypes between healthy human individuals. V lost 4 bases and J lost 3, with 11 bases in between. The germline gives CDR1 SGHDT, CDR2 YYEEEE. This CDR3 has 13 amino acids. With respect to this clone: Its antigen is as yet unknown. The sample contains more than one DNA sequence encoding this CDR3.

It was CD45RO-negative cells, positively selected for CCR7, that made up naive CD8 cells, with terminally differentiated effector memory CD45RA+ cells excluded. The study ran the assay at deep level. For sorted subsets, 150 to 200 ng DNA per replicate equaled approximately 32,000 T cell genomes. Method: immunoSEQ multiplex PCR; TCRdb's copy keeps in-frame clones and lacks some. The sample carries 2 million or so clones, approximately 94% recorded once. Whole-study findings and limits: Estimated clonotype richness was generally higher in naive than memory subsets.

The sequence derives from a man aged 18 to 35 in good health. The sample comprised naive CD8+ T cells sorted from blood. The chain links TRBV5-6 to TRBJ2-7; the D gene is possibly TRBD2 (6 bases). CDR3 sequence reads: CASSAGLSYEQYF. CDR3 bases: TGTGCCAGCAGCGCGGGACTGAGCTACGAGCAGTACTTC.